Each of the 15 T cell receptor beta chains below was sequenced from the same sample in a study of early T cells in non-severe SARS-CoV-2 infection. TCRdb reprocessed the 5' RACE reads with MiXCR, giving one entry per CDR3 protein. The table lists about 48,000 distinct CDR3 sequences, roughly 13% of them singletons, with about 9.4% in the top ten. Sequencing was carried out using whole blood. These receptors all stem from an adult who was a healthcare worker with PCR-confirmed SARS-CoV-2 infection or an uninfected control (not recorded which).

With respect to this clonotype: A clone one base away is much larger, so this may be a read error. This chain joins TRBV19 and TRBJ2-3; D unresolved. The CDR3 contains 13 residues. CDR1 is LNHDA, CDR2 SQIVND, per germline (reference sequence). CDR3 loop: CVSSILLEDTQYF. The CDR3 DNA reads TGTGTCAGCAGTATCCTTTTGGAAGATACGCAGTATTTT.

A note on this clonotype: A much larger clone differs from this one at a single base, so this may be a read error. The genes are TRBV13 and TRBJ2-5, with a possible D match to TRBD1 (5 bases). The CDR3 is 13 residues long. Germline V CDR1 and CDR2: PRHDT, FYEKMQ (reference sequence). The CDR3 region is CASSSDGQGTQYF. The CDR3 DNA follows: TGTGCCAGCAGCTCGGACGGACAAGGGACCCAGTACTTC.

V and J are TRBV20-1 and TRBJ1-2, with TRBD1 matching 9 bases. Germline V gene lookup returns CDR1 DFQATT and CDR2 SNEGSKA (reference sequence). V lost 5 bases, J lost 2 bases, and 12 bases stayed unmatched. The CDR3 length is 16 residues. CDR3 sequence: CSAATGGPISNYGYTF. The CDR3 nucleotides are TGCAGTGCTGCTACAGGGGGCCCTATTTCCAACTATGGCTACACCTTC.

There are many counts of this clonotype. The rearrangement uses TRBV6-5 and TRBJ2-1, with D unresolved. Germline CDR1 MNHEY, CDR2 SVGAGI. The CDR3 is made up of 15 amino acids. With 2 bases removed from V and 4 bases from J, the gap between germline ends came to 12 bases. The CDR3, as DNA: TGTGCCAGCAGTTACCGGCCAGGCCAGTACAATGAGCAGTTCTTC. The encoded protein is CASSYRPGQYNEQFF.

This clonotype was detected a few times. CDR3 nucleotide sequence: TGTGCCAGCAGCGTTAGTAGTTCGGGGGATACGCAGTATTTT. This sequence encodes CASSVSSSGDTQYF. The rearrangement uses TRBV9 and TRBJ2-3, with D possibly matching TRBD2 (5 bases). The V end was cut by 2 bases, the J end by 6 bases, with 13 bases between. Germline CDR1 and CDR2: SGDLS and YYNGEE. The CDR3 sequence is 14 residues long.

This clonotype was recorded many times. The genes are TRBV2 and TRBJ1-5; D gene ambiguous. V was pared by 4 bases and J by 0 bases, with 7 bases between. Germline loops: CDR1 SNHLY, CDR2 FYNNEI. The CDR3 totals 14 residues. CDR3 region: CASSVGFSNQPQHF. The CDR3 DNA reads TGTGCCAGCAGTGTGGGGTTTAGCAATCAGCCCCAGCATTTT.

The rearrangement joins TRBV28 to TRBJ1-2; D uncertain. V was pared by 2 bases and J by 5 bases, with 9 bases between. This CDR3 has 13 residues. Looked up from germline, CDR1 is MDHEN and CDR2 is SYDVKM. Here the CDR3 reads CASSLKVAYGYTF. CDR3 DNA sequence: TGTGCCAGCAGTTTAAAAGTCGCTTATGGCTACACCTTC.

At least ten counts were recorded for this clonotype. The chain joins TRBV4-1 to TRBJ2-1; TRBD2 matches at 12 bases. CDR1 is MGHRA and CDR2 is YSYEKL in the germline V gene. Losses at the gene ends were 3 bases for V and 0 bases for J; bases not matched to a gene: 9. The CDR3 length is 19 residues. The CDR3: CASSQQGLAGRSSYNEQFF. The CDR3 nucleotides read TGCGCCAGCAGCCAGCAGGGACTAGCGGGCCGGAGCTCCTACAATGAGCAGTTCTTC.

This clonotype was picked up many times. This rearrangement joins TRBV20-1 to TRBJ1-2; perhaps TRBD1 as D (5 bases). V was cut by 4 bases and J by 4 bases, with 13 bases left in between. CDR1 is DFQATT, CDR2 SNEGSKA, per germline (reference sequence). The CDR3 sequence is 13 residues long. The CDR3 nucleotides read TGCAGTGCTACCGGGACCGGGGGCTATGGCTACACCTTC. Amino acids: CSATGTGGYGYTF.

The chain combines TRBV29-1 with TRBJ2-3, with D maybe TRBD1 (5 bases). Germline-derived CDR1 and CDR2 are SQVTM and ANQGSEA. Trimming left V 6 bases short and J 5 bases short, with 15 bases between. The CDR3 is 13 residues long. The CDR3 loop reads CSVPGRGEDTQYF. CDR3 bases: TGCAGCGTCCCGGGTAGGGGCGAAGATACGCAGTATTTT.

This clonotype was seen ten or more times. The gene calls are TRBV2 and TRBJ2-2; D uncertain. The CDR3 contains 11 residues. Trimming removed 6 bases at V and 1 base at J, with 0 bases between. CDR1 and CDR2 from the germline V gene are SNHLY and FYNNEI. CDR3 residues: CASRNTGELFF. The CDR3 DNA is TGTGCCAGCAGGAACACCGGGGAGCTGTTTTTT.

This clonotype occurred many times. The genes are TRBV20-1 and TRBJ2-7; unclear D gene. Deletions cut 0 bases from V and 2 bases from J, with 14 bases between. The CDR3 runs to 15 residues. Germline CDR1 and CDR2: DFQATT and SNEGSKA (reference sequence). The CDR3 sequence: CSARDELVRAYEQYF. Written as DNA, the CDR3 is TGCAGTGCTAGAGATGAATTGGTAAGAGCCTACGAGCAGTACTTC.

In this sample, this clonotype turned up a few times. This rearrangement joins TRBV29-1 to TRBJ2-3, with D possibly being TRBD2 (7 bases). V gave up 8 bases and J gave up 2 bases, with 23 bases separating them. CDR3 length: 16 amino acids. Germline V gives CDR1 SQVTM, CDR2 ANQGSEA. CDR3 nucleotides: TGCAGCTCTAACCCCGGAGAGGGGGGGTTCACAGATACGCAGTATTTT. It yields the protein CSSNPGEGGFTDTQYF.

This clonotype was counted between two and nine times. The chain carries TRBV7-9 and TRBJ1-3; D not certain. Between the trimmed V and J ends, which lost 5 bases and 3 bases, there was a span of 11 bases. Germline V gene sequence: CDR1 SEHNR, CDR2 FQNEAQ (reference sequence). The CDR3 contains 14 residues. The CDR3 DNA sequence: TGTGCCAGCAGCCCAAGAGCGGGTGGAAACACCATATATTTT. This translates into CASSPRAGGNTIYF.

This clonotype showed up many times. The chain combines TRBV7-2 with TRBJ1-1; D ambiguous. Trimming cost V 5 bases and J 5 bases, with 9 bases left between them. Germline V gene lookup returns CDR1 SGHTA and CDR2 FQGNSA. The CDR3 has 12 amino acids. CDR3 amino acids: CASSRGRTEAFF. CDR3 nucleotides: TGTGCCAGCAGCCGGGGTAGGACTGAAGCTTTCTTT. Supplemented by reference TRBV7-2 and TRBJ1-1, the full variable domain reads GAGVSQSPSNKVTEKGKDVELRCDPISGHTALYWYRQSLGQGLEFLIYFQGNSAPDKSGLPSDRFSAERTGGSVSTLTIQRTQQEDSAVYLCASSRGRTEAFFGQGTRLTVV.